Each of the 29 T cell receptor beta chains below was sequenced from the same sample in a study of cytomegalovirus exposure and HLA in healthy donors. The PCR had 60 Vbeta and 13 Jbeta primers. TCRdb's copy holds only in-frame clones and misses some; the assay was immunoSEQ multiplex PCR. The repertoire holds over 150,000 clones, about four fifths seen once, with 2.8% in the top ten. Sequencing was done on a sample of PBMCs. These receptor sequences come from a man in his late teens or twenties in good health and CMV-seronegative.

V usage is TRBV9 and J usage is TRBJ2-3; 7 nucleotides agree with TRBD2. The J segment lost 4 bases and the V segment lost 0 bases, leaving 5 bases of the junction unmatched. This CDR3 comprises 15 residues. Per the germline V gene, CDR1 is SGDLS and CDR2 is YYNGEE. The CDR3 protein is CASSVGGSGPDTQYF. In DNA, the CDR3 is TGTGCCAGCAGCGTAGGTGGTAGCGGGCCAGATACGCAGTATTTT.

CDR3 amino acids: CASSVSQTTEAFF. The CDR3 DNA is TGTGCCAGCAGCGTTTCACAGACCACTGAAGCTTTCTTT. The V and J genes are TRBV9 and TRBJ1-1; D not resolved. CDR1 SGDLS and CDR2 YYNGEE come from the germline V gene. The CDR3 runs to 13 residues. Between the trimmed V and J ends, which lost 2 bases and 4 bases, there was a span of 9 bases.

The genes are TRBV18 and TRBJ2-7; D might be TRBD2 (5 bases). The CDR3 is 14 residues long. CDR1 and CDR2 (germline): KGHSH, LQKENI. V was shortened by 4 bases and J by 3 bases, with 13 bases between the two germline ends. CDR3 sequence (DNA): TGTGCCAGCTCACGAGTAGTCGGGGACTACGAGCAGTACTTC. As protein: CASSRVVGDYEQYF.

The chain joins TRBV7-2 to TRBJ1-2, with TRBD1 matching 10 bases. This CDR3 is built from 14 residues. From germline, CDR1 is SGHTA and CDR2 FQGNSA. J gave up 2 bases and V 3 bases, and 0 bases lay outside the gene matches. The CDR3 is CASSLDRGNYGYTF. The CDR3 region has the DNA TGTGCCAGCAGCTTGGACAGGGGGAACTATGGCTACACCTTC.

The chain employs TRBV11-2 and TRBJ2-7, with D perhaps matching TRBD1 (6 bases). Deletions cut 0 bases from V and 2 bases from J, with 11 bases between. Germline loops: CDR1 SGHAT, CDR2 FQNNGV. This CDR3 region has 15 residues. CDR3 in amino acids: CASSLEGRGAYEQYF. The CDR3 bases are TGTGCCAGCAGCTTAGAGGGCAGGGGTGCCTACGAGCAGTACTTC.

The genes are TRBV29-1 and TRBJ1-4, with D possibly TRBD1 on 5 matching bases. This CDR3 contains 15 residues. Germline V gene data show CDR1 as SQVTM and CDR2 as ANQGSEA. Deletions cut 4 bases from V and 4 bases from J, with 16 bases between. The CDR3 sequence is CSVGGVRGVNEKLFF. Written as DNA, the CDR3 is TGCAGCGTTGGAGGGGTCCGGGGGGTTAATGAAAAACTGTTTTTT.

V usage is TRBV5-1 and J usage is TRBJ1-1, with D perhaps TRBD1 (6 bases). CDR1 and CDR2 (germline): SGHRS, YFSETQ. The CDR3 loop spans 15 amino acids. Trimming stripped 5 bases from V and 0 bases from J, with 14 bases between. CDR3 bases: TGCGCCAGCAGATTCAAACAGGGAATGAACACTGAAGCTTTCTTT. This encodes CASRFKQGMNTEAFF.

This chain connects TRBV19 to TRBJ1-1; tentatively, D is TRBD1 (5 bases). From germline, CDR1 is LNHDA and CDR2 SQIVND (reference sequence). CDR3 length: 15 residues. V was pared by 3 bases and J by 2 bases, with 13 bases between. This CDR3 is CASSIFRGGNTEAFF. The CDR3 DNA is TGTGCCAGTAGTATTTTCCGGGGGGGAAACACTGAAGCTTTCTTT.

The rearrangement links TRBV9 to TRBJ1-2, with 7 bases identical to TRBD1. Looked up from germline, CDR1 is SGDLS and CDR2 is YYNGEE. The CDR3 sequence is 19 residues long. The V and J ends lost 4 bases and 1 base, in that order; junction bases with no gene match: 19. CDR3 in amino acids: CASSPVRGPYHLFNYGYTF. The CDR3 coding sequence is TGTGCCAGCAGCCCGGTGAGGGGGCCGTACCACCTTTTTAACTATGGCTACACCTTC.

This rearrangement joins TRBV27 to TRBJ2-5; 8 nucleotides agree with TRBD2. The junction had 10 bases not matched to a gene; V was cut back by 6 bases and J by 1 base. The CDR3 has 16 amino acids. The germline gives CDR1 MNHEY, CDR2 SMNVEV (reference sequence). CDR3 loop: CASSQARGGPQETQYF. CDR3 nucleotides: TGTGCCAGCAGCCAAGCACGGGGGGGGCCCCAAGAGACCCAGTACTTC.

This chain links TRBV7-6 with TRBJ1-4; D call uncertain. CDR1 SGHVS and CDR2 FNYEAQ come from the germline V gene. The CDR3 has 14 amino acids. Trimming took off 6 bases at V and 6 bases at J, with 14 bases between the two ends. The DNA for the CDR3 is TGTGCCAGCAGTCGCACACCTGGAGATGAAAAACTGTTTTTT. Amino acids: CASSRTPGDEKLFF.

This clone has a single count. As DNA, the CDR3 is TGTGCCAGTAGTTCCGGGGAGAACACTGAAGCTTTCTTT. As protein: CASSSGENTEAFF. The chain couples TRBV19 to TRBJ1-1, with D uncertain. The CDR3 is 13 amino acids. V was trimmed by 5 bases and J by 1 base, leaving 8 bases between them. The germline gives CDR1 LNHDA, CDR2 SQIVND (reference sequence).

This rearrangement joins TRBV27 to TRBJ1-5; 9 positions match TRBD1. Germline V gene lookup returns CDR1 MNHEY and CDR2 SMNVEV (reference sequence). The CDR3 extends over 16 amino acids. The J segment lost 7 bases and the V segment lost 1 base, leaving 8 bases of the junction unmatched. The CDR3 nucleotides read TGTGCCAGCAGTTTATATGGGGGGACAGGGAGACAGCCCCAGCATTTT. Encoded protein: CASSLYGGTGRQPQHF.

The chain recombines TRBV23-1 with TRBJ2-3; maybe TRBD1 (5 bases). TRBV23-1 is treated as an ORF (open reading frame) with a function not yet certain. V dropped 4 bases and J dropped 3 bases, with 14 bases sitting between them. This CDR3 is 15 amino acids long. This chain's CDR3 is CASSLEDSHTDTQYF. CDR3 DNA sequence: TGCGCCAGCAGTCTCGAAGACAGTCATACAGATACGCAGTATTTT.

The chain is built from TRBV4-1 and TRBJ2-1; 11 nucleotides agree with TRBD2. CDR3 length equals 17 residues. CDR1 and CDR2 (germline): MGHRA, YSYEKL. V was pared by 1 base and J by 10 bases, with 12 bases of the junction left unmatched. CDR3 sequence: CASSQGSTSGGRAEQFF. The DNA for the CDR3 is TGCGCCAGCAGCCAAGGGTCAACTAGCGGGGGCCGCGCGGAGCAGTTCTTC.

The chain couples TRBV5-1 to TRBJ1-1; D perhaps matches TRBD1 (6 bases). Germline V gene lookup returns CDR1 SGHRS and CDR2 YFSETQ. V was cut by 0 bases and J by 11 bases, with 20 bases left in between. The CDR3 length is 15 residues. The CDR3 here is CASSLERGPFQGAFF. Written as DNA, the CDR3 is TGCGCCAGCAGCTTGGAACGGGGACCCTTCCAGGGGGCTTTCTTT.

This chain joins TRBV5-1 and TRBJ2-1, with 8 bases lining up with TRBD2. The germline V gene has CDR1 SGHRS and CDR2 YFSETQ. The CDR3 has 15 amino acids. Unmatched junction bases numbered 2, after V lost 2 bases and J lost 1 base. The DNA of the CDR3 is TGCGCCAGCAGCTTAAGCGGGGGTTCCTACAATGAGCAGTTCTTC. Protein product: CASSLSGGSYNEQFF. Drawing the rest from reference TRBV5-1 and TRBJ2-1, the complete variable domain is KAGVTQTPRYLIKTRGQQVTLSCSPISGHRSVSWYQQTPGQGLQFLFEYFSETQRNKGNFPGRFSGRQFSNSRSEMNVSTLELGDSALYLCASSLSGGSYNEQFFGPGTRLTVL.

The rearrangement joins TRBV2 to TRBJ2-1; D gene uncertain. Germline CDR1 and CDR2: SNHLY and FYNNEI. V dropped 7 bases and J dropped 5 bases, with 15 bases sitting between them. CDR3 length: 14 amino acids. This CDR3 reads CASNQARSDNEQFF. The CDR3 region has the DNA TGTGCCAGCAACCAGGCCCGATCGGACAATGAGCAGTTCTTC.

V usage is TRBV19 and J usage is TRBJ1-5; the match to TRBD1 covers 8 bases. Trimming removed 3 bases from V and 7 bases from J; junction bases left unmatched: 8. The CDR3 contains 15 residues. Per the germline V gene, CDR1 is LNHDA and CDR2 is SQIVND (reference sequence). This CDR3 reads CASSIRTGFGQPQHF. Here the CDR3 DNA reads TGTGCCAGTAGTATTCGGACAGGGTTCGGGCAGCCCCAGCATTTT.

This chain connects TRBV12-5 to TRBJ2-1; 7 bases fit TRBD1. This CDR3 has 15 residues. J lost 2 bases, V lost 2 bases, and 3 bases had no gene match. Germline lookup yields CDR1 LGHNT and CDR2 FRNRAP. DNA for the CDR3: TGTGCTAGTGGTTTGAGTCAGGGGGCCTACAATGAGCAGTTCTTC. Translated: CASGLSQGAYNEQFF.

The chain has TRBV4-1 and TRBJ2-5, with 11 bases identical to TRBD2. CDR3 length: 17 amino acids. J gave up 4 bases and V 0 bases, and 7 bases lay outside the gene matches. The V gene's germline CDR1 is MGHRA and CDR2 YSYEKL. Here the CDR3 DNA reads TGCGCCAGCAGCCAAGACACTCTAGCGGGGGGTTCAGAGACCCAGTACTTC. It translates to CASSQDTLAGGSETQYF.

The chain has TRBV9 and TRBJ1-1, with 8 bases identical to TRBD1. CDR3 length: 16 amino acids. Germline assignment: CDR1 SGDLS and CDR2 YYNGEE. Unmatched junction bases numbered 13, after V lost 4 bases and J lost 5 bases. The CDR3 DNA sequence: TGTGCCAGCAGCCGGGGCAGGGGGCGATCGGAAACTGAAGCTTTCTTT. As protein: CASSRGRGRSETEAFF.

This clone has only a few counts. The CDR3 DNA is TGCGCCAGCAGCGCGGGACAGGGGGTTATCTATGGCTACACCTTC. Translated, it gives CASSAGQGVIYGYTF. The rearrangement joins TRBV5-1 to TRBJ1-2, with 11 nucleotides matching TRBD1. The CDR3 is 15 residues long. V shed 4 bases, J shed 4 bases, and the junction held 6 bases outside the gene matches. Germline-derived CDR1 and CDR2 are SGHRS and YFSETQ.

The V and J genes are TRBV7-8 and TRBJ1-1; D call uncertain. Between the trimmed V and J ends, which lost 7 bases and 1 base, there was a span of 16 bases. CDR1 is SGHVS and CDR2 is FQNEAQ in the germline V gene. The CDR3 is 15 residues long. CDR3 coding DNA: TGTGCCAGCACCCTAGGGAGGCTTTCGAACACTGAAGCTTTCTTT. As protein: CASTLGRLSNTEAFF.

The chain employs TRBV7-8 and TRBJ2-2; 14 bases agree with TRBD2. The V segment lost 7 bases and the J segment 4 bases; nucleotides outside the gene matches: 8. Germline V gene sequence: CDR1 SGHVS, CDR2 FQNEAQ. The CDR3 contains 17 residues. The CDR3 protein is CASTPRLAGGPTGELFF. CDR3 nucleotides: TGTGCCAGCACCCCCAGACTAGCGGGGGGGCCCACCGGGGAGCTGTTTTTT.

The rearrangement joins TRBV5-1 to TRBJ2-7; TRBD1 matches at 7 bases. Germline-derived CDR1 and CDR2 are SGHRS and YFSETQ. The V segment lost 3 bases and the J segment 6 bases; nucleotides outside the gene matches: 6. This CDR3 has 13 amino acids. CDR3 region: CASSSDRVGEQYF. The CDR3 region has the DNA TGCGCCAGCAGCTCCGACAGGGTTGGCGAGCAGTACTTC.

The gene calls are TRBV9 and TRBJ2-2, with unresolved D. Germline V CDR1 and CDR2: SGDLS, YYNGEE. The CDR3 totals 13 residues. The germline V and J ends were trimmed by 1 base and 5 bases, with 6 bases remaining between them. The CDR3 DNA is TGTGCCAGCAGCGTATTTCAGACCGGGGAGCTGTTTTTT. This encodes CASSVFQTGELFF.

This chain links TRBV2 with TRBJ2-1; 7 nucleotides line up with TRBD2. The CDR3 runs to 12 residues. Looked up from germline, CDR1 is SNHLY and CDR2 is FYNNEI. CDR3 DNA: TGTGCTAGGGAGGGCGGAACGAGCGAGCAGTTCTTC. Protein product: CAREGGTSEQFF.

The chain employs TRBV5-4 and TRBJ2-7, with 7 positions matching TRBD1. After removal of 1 base from V and 5 bases from J, the junction contained 6 bases not matched to a gene. The CDR3 is 14 residues long. Germline V gene data show CDR1 as SGHNT and CDR2 as YYREEE (reference sequence). The CDR3 DNA sequence: TGTGCCAGCAGCTTGATGACAGGGAACCACGAGCAGTACTTC. It yields the protein CASSLMTGNHEQYF.